This TCR beta chain was recovered during a study of cytotoxic CD8 clonotypes in ibrutinib-treated CLL. Study at large: Enrolment comprised approximately 10 relapsed/refractory and 15 treatment-naive patients; fewer than 18 were IGHV unmutated. Whole-study results and caveats: In comparison with age-matched healthy donors, baseline clonality was higher and tracked circulating CD8+ T-cell counts. Sample timing was unmatched between remission and later-progressing patients; lymph nodes unstudied.

This clone was counted a single time. Its antigen remains unknown. Depth targeted 1 in 200,000 to 1 in 1 million T cells, averaging around 10x coverage per clonotype. TCRdb's copy holds only in-frame clones and misses some; the assay was immunoSEQ multiplex PCR. Of 250,000 to 350,000 clones listed, approximately 76% are singletons. Germline lookup yields CDR1 SGHNT and CDR2 YYREEE (reference sequence). This CDR3 is built from 16 residues. With 2 bases clipped from V and 1 base from J, the junction kept 6 bases outside the gene matches. Material: PBMCs, obtained at disease progression, from a patient treated with ibrutinib. The TCR was taken from a human donor with chronic lymphocytic leukemia. V gene TRBV5-4 combines with J gene TRBJ2-5; 9 nucleotides line up with TRBD1. The CDR3 DNA is TGTGCCAGCAGCTTTAACAGGGGGCAACGCCAAGAGACCCAGTACTTC. It yields the protein CASSFNRGQRQETQYF.